These 4 T cell receptor beta chains originate from one sample sequenced in a study of T cells in Graves' hyperthyroidism and ophthalmopathy. Amplification of TCR beta CDR3 regions was performed using RNA transcripts as template. Initially, a first-round RT-PCR of the TCR CDR3 employed the HTBI primer set. TCRdb analysed the multiplex PCR reads with MiXCR anew, one entry per CDR3 protein. The sample includes fewer than 450,000 distinct CDR3 sequences, about a sixth seen only once; the top ten take 34%. The source material was blood. Every receptor here comes from a woman between 25 and 40 years old with Graves' hyperthyroidism that later progressed to Graves' ophthalmopathy.

The table lists this clonotype with many counts. The chain joins TRBV15 to TRBJ1-3; D unclear. Germline V gene data show CDR1 as LNHNV and CDR2 as YYDKDF (reference sequence). The CDR3 sequence is 16 residues long. V was trimmed by 1 base and J by 2 bases, leaving 12 bases between them. The CDR3 region is CATSRVVTVAGNTIYF. The CDR3 DNA follows: TGTGCCACCAGCAGAGTGGTCACGGTCGCTGGAAACACCATATATTTT.

Regarding this clonotype: A much larger clonotype is one base distant, so this may be a read error. The chain has TRBV5-1 and TRBJ2-7, with TRBD2 as a possible D gene (6 bases). The CDR3 is 14 residues long. Germline CDR1 and CDR2: SGHRS and YFSETQ. The CDR3 reads CASKEVPEGYGQYF. The CDR3 DNA sequence: TGCGCCAGTAAGGAAGTCCCGGAGGGATACGGGCAGTACTTC.

This clonotype was detected many times. This chain links TRBV12-3 or TRBV12-4 with TRBJ1-1, with a possible D match to TRBD1 (5 bases). CDR3 length: 13 amino acids. Deletions cut 0 bases from V and 8 bases from J, with 10 bases between. The CDR3 nucleotides read TGTGCCAGCAGTTTAGCGCTGAGACAGGAAGCTTTCTTT. Amino acid sequence: CASSLALRQEAFF.

There are a few counts of this clonotype. An end of the junction does not agree with germline; a read error may underlie this. The chain has TRBV7-2 and TRBJ2-1, with 12 bases lining up with TRBD2. CDR1 is SGHTA, CDR2 FQGNSA, per germline. The CDR3 loop spans 16 amino acids. Here the CDR3 reads CASSYRTSGNRNEQLF. The CDR3 coding sequence is TGTGCCAGCAGCTACAGGACTAGCGGGAACCGCAATGAGCAGCTCTTC.